This passage covers 28 T cell receptor beta chains from one sample sequenced in a study of T cells in women clearing cervical HPV infection. TCRdb keeps only in-frame clones here, not all; method: immunoSEQ multiplex PCR. The sample yields approximately 35,000 clones, of which the top ten take up approximately 7.8%. Sequences were obtained from blood buffy coat. The receptors stem from a woman between 18 and 70 years old with a cervical HPV16 infection that either progressed to CIN3+ or cleared (not recorded which).

Concerning this clone itself: The read falls 3 residues short of the CDR3 end, and the missing part is taken from the germline J gene. The V and J genes are TRBV16 and TRBJ1-5; D possibly corresponds to TRBD1 (5 bases). From germline, CDR1 is KGHSY and CDR2 FQNENV. The V and J ends lost 0 bases and 3 bases respectively, with 15 bases between them. The CDR3 consists of 17 residues. Partial CDR3 DNA: TGTGCCAGCAGCCAATCGGGCGGGACTTTTAACAATCAGCCC. Translated: CASSQSGGTFNNQP. The entire CDR3 protein is CASSQSGGTFNNQPQHF. Complete variable domain (other parts from reference TRBV16 and TRBJ1-5): GEEVAQTPKHLVRGEGQKAKLYCAPIKGHSYVFWYQQVLKNEFKFLISFQNENVFDETGMPKERFSAKCLPNSPCSLEIQATKLEDSAVYFCASSQSGGTFNNQPQHFGDGTRLSIL.

The CDR3 loop is CAWSGSISSYNEQFF. The CDR3 bases that were read are TGTGCCTGGAGTGGGTCAATTAGCTCCTACAATGAG. This chain links TRBV30 with TRBJ2-1; D is unresolved. The read terminates 3 residues ahead of where the CDR3 ends, so the germline J gene completes it. Germline values: CDR1 GTSNPN, CDR2 SVGIG (reference sequence). The CDR3 is 15 residues long. The V gene lost 1 base and the J gene lost 0 bases, with 10 bases spanning the gap.

With respect to this clone: The read stops 3 residues short of the end of the CDR3; the missing end is completed from the germline J gene. The gene calls are TRBV2 and TRBJ1-2, with D perhaps matching TRBD1 (6 bases). The CDR3 runs to 13 residues. Germline lookup yields CDR1 SNHLY and CDR2 FYNNEI. CDR3 sequence reads: CASSLNREAGYTF. The DNA read from the CDR3 is TGTGCCAGCAGCCTAAACAGGGAGGCGGGC.

Remarks on this clone: The sequence runs out 3 residues before the end of the CDR3; the remainder is reconstructed from the germline J gene. The genes are TRBV5-1 and TRBJ1-1, with TRBD1 identical over 7 bases. The CDR3 is 15 amino acids. J lost 1 base, V lost 0 bases, and 3 bases had no gene match. The V gene's germline CDR1 is SGHRS and CDR2 YFSETQ. CDR3 in amino acids: CASSLASGGNTEAFF. The sequenced part of the CDR3 DNA is TGCGCCAGCAGCTTGGCCTCAGGGGGGAACACTGAA.

The covered CDR3 bases are TGCAGTGCTTGGGGACAGGGGGACTCCTACGAG. It is translated as CSAWGQGDSYE. The CDR3 reads in full as CSAWGQGDSYEQYF. The J gene is TRBJ2-7, the V gene TRBV20-1; 11 positions match TRBD1. The read ends 3 residues early relative to the CDR3; the germline J gene fills the gap. Germline V gives CDR1 DFQATT, CDR2 SNEGSKA (reference sequence). The J segment lost 0 bases and the V segment lost 5 bases, leaving 3 bases of the junction unmatched. The CDR3 has 14 amino acids.

Concerning this clone: The observed sequence ends 3 residues before the CDR3 terminus, with the missing tail filled in from the germline J gene. The chain uses TRBV6-2 or TRBV6-3 and TRBJ2-7; 8 nucleotides align to TRBD2. Germline CDR1 reads MNHEY; CDR2 reads SVGEGT. CDR3 length: 15 residues. Germline trimming cut 4 bases from V and 6 bases from J; bases unmatched to any gene: 11. The sequenced part of the CDR3 DNA is TGTGCCAGCAGTTCCCTCGCGGGTAGCGGGGTCGAG. Protein sequence: CASSSLAGSGVE. The entire CDR3 protein reads CASSSLAGSGVEQYF.

With respect to this clone: The read ends 3 residues early relative to the CDR3; the germline J gene fills the gap. V and J are TRBV2 and TRBJ1-6, with 7 nucleotides matching TRBD1. Per the germline V gene, CDR1 is SNHLY and CDR2 is FYNNEI. Losses at the gene ends were 7 bases for V and 7 bases for J; bases not matched to a gene: 7. The CDR3 consists of 14 residues. Incomplete CDR3 DNA: TGTGCCAGCACCCGGGACAGTTTCAATTCACCC. Translation gives CASTRDSFNSP. The CDR3, in full, reads CASTRDSFNSPLHF.

About this clone itself: The read falls 3 residues short of the CDR3 end, and the missing part is taken from the germline J gene. The chain carries TRBV4-1 and TRBJ2-3; maybe TRBD1 (5 bases). The length of the CDR3 is 16 residues. Per germline, CDR1 MGHRA and CDR2 YSYEKL. V lost 0 bases to trimming and J lost 5 bases, with 15 bases between them. The covered CDR3 bases are TGCGCCAGCAGCCAAGATCTGCAGGGATTTGGAGATACG. This translates into CASSQDLQGFGDT. In full, the CDR3 is CASSQDLQGFGDTQYF.

On this clone: Coverage ceases 3 residues before the CDR3 finishes, and the germline J gene fills in the end. The chain is built from TRBV20-1 and TRBJ2-1; 9 bases map to TRBD2. The germline V gene has CDR1 DFQATT and CDR2 SNEGSKA (reference sequence). V was clipped by 4 bases and J by 5 bases; unmatched bases: 12. The CDR3 extends over 16 amino acids. The covered CDR3 bases are TGCAGTGCTAATCCTTCGACTAGCGGCAAAGACAATGAG. Amino acids: CSANPSTSGKDNE. The full CDR3 protein is CSANPSTSGKDNEQFF.

About this clone: The read gets to within 3 residues of the CDR3 end, and the germline J gene fills in the rest. This chain connects TRBV6-1 to TRBJ1-1; D is unresolved. V lost 4 bases and J lost 6, with 6 bases in between. This CDR3 region has 11 residues. Germline CDR1 reads MNHNS; CDR2 reads SASEGT. The sequenced CDR3 bases are TGTGCCAGCAGTGGTCCGGCTGAA. It is translated as CASSGPAE. The whole CDR3 is CASSGPAEAFF.

With regard to this clone: The read ends 3 residues early relative to the CDR3; the germline J gene fills the gap. The gene calls are TRBV20-1 and TRBJ2-4; 9 bases agree with TRBD1. The J segment lost 7 bases and the V segment lost 3 bases, leaving 4 bases of the junction unmatched. This CDR3 is built from 13 residues. Germline loops: CDR1 DFQATT, CDR2 SNEGSKA (reference sequence). This CDR3 is CSARGGQGNIQYF. CDR3 DNA (partial): TGCAGTGCTAGGGGAGGACAGGGGAACATT.

With regard to this clone: The read finishes 3 residues shy of the CDR3 end, and the germline J gene is used to complete it. This rearrangement joins TRBV28 to TRBJ2-1, with a possible D match to TRBD2 (5 bases). The V gene lost 7 bases and the J gene lost 5 bases, with 18 bases spanning the gap. CDR1 is MDHEN and CDR2 is SYDVKM in the germline V gene. This CDR3 is 15 amino acids long. The sequenced CDR3 bases are TGTGCCAGCACCTCCTCCGGGGTCACCAACAATGAG. Protein sequence: CASTSSGVTNNE. The whole CDR3 is CASTSSGVTNNEQFF.

Comments on this clone: The read falls 3 residues short of the CDR3 end, and the missing part is taken from the germline J gene. The chain recombines TRBV2 with TRBJ1-1, with 7 bases that match TRBD1. Germline CDR1 reads SNHLY; CDR2 reads FYNNEI. With V trimmed by 7 bases and J by 1 base, 3 bases remained unmatched. The CDR3 consists of 13 residues. The CDR3 here is CASKQGQNTEAFF. The sequenced part of the CDR3 DNA is TGTGCCAGCAAACAGGGGCAGAACACTGAA. Variable domain in full (rest from reference TRBV2 and TRBJ1-1): EPEVTQTPSHQVTQMGQEVILRCVPISNHLYFYWYRQILGQKVEFLVSFYNNEISEKSEIFDDQFSVERPDGSNFTLKIRSTKLEDSAMYFCASKQGQNTEAFFGQGTRLTVV.

About this clone itself: The read gets to within 3 residues of the CDR3 end, and the germline J gene fills in the rest. V usage is TRBV14 and J usage is TRBJ2-5, with D unclear. This CDR3 region has 12 residues. Looked up from germline, CDR1 is SGHDN and CDR2 is FVKESK. The V end was cut by 2 bases, the J end by 4 bases, with 5 bases between. This CDR3 reads CASSQTGETQYF. Incomplete CDR3 DNA: TGTGCCAGCAGCCAAACCGGAGAGACC.

Concerning this clone itself: The read gets to within 3 residues of the CDR3 end, and the germline J gene fills in the rest. V gene TRBV10-3 combines with J gene TRBJ1-1; D gene ambiguous. Germline CDR1 ENHRY, CDR2 SYGVKD. The length of the CDR3 is 11 residues. The germline V and J ends were trimmed by 6 bases and 4 bases, with 6 bases remaining between them. The CDR3 sequence is CAISSSTEAFF. The DNA read from the CDR3 is TGTGCCATCAGCTCCAGCACTGAA.

A note on this clone: The CDR3 extends 3 residues past the end of the read, so its final part is completed from the germline J gene. The V and J genes are TRBV5-1 and TRBJ2-2; D gene ambiguous. Germline values: CDR1 SGHRS, CDR2 YFSETQ. The CDR3 length is 11 residues. Trimming stripped 4 bases from V and 8 bases from J, with 6 bases between. The CDR3 DNA, read in part, is TGCGCCAGCAGCAACGGGGGGGAG. Translated, it gives CASSNGGE. The full CDR3 sequence reads CASSNGGELFF.

Notes on this clone: The CDR3 goes on 3 residues after the read ends, and that part is filled in from the germline J gene. This chain connects TRBV6-1 to TRBJ1-1; D might be TRBD1 (5 bases). CDR3 length: 15 amino acids. CDR1 and CDR2 from the germline V gene are MNHNS and SASEGT. Deletions cut 4 bases from V and 5 bases from J, with 17 bases between. CDR3 amino acids: CASSGDSSQWTEAFF. The CDR3 bases that were read are TGTGCCAGCAGTGGCGACAGTAGCCAGTGGACTGAA.

Concerning this clone: The sequenced fragment ends 3 residues before the CDR3 boundary, so the rest is inferred from the germline J gene. V is TRBV4-1 and J is TRBJ2-7; the match to TRBD1 covers 11 bases. CDR3 length: 15 residues. From germline, CDR1 is MGHRA and CDR2 YSYEKL. V gave up 3 bases and J gave up 0 bases; unmatched junction bases: 1. The CDR3 bases that were read are TGCGCCAGCAGCCAGGGACAGGGGGGCTCCTACGAG. The encoded protein is CASSQGQGGSYE. The CDR3 as a whole reads CASSQGQGGSYEQYF.

Regarding this clone: The read halts 3 residues ahead of the CDR3 end, with the missing end drawn from the germline J gene. This chain uses TRBV10-2 with TRBJ2-2, with D perhaps matching TRBD1 or TRBD2 (5 bases each). The CDR3 is made up of 14 amino acids. The germline gives CDR1 WSHSY, CDR2 SAAADI. The covered CDR3 bases are TGCGCCAGCAATTCCTTAGAGGGGAATTCACCG. Translated, it gives CASNSLEGNSP. The complete CDR3 sequence is CASNSLEGNSPLFF.

As concerns this clone: The read falls 3 residues short of the CDR3 end, and the missing part is taken from the germline J gene. This chain links TRBV7-7 with TRBJ2-4; D is perhaps TRBD2 (6 bases). Germline CDR1 and CDR2: SSHAT and FNYEAQ (reference sequence). The CDR3 sequence is 14 residues long. Trimming pared 4 bases from V and 0 bases from J, leaving 7 bases between. CDR3 DNA, as far as it was read: TGTGCCAGCAGCTCGGGACTAGCCAAAAACATT. Translating gives CASSSGLAKNI. In full, the CDR3 reads CASSSGLAKNIQYF.

As regards this clone: The read stops 3 residues short of the end of the CDR3; the missing end is completed from the germline J gene. Other DNA sequences in the sample encode the same CDR3. The chain recombines TRBV18 with TRBJ2-5; weak D call: TRBD2 (6 bases). Per the germline V gene, CDR1 is KGHSH and CDR2 is LQKENI. This CDR3 has 15 residues. V was shortened by 0 bases and J by 5 bases, with 13 bases between the two germline ends. CDR3 amino acids: CASSPPVGGRETQYF. Partial CDR3 DNA: TGTGCCAGCTCACCACCCGTGGGGGGACGGGAGACC.

Comments on this clone: The CDR3 goes on 3 residues after the read ends, and that part is filled in from the germline J gene. The chain couples TRBV20-1 to TRBJ1-2; the D is unclear. Trimming removed 1 base at V and 4 bases at J, with 4 bases between. The CDR3 extends over 11 amino acids. Germline lookup yields CDR1 DFQATT and CDR2 SNEGSKA (reference sequence). The CDR3 region is CSARVLYGYTF. The sequenced CDR3 bases are TGCAGTGCTAGAGTTCTCTATGGC.

As to this clone: The sequenced fragment ends 3 residues before the CDR3 boundary, so the rest is inferred from the germline J gene. This chain uses TRBV11-2 with TRBJ2-2; TRBD1 matches at 11 bases. V shed 4 bases, J shed 7 bases, and the junction held 5 bases outside the gene matches. The CDR3 runs to 15 residues. Germline lookup yields CDR1 SGHAT and CDR2 FQNNGV. The CDR3 DNA, read in part, is TGTGCCAGCAGCTCCGGGACAGGGGGAAACGGGGAG. It encodes CASSSGTGGNGE. The complete CDR3 reads CASSSGTGGNGELFF.

In regard to this clone: The read is 3 residues too short to cover the CDR3 end, so that end is filled in from the germline J gene. This chain connects TRBV2 to TRBJ1-6; D may be TRBD1 (5 bases). The CDR3 has 15 residues. Trimming pared 6 bases from V and 0 bases from J, leaving 9 bases between. Germline-derived CDR1 and CDR2 are SNHLY and FYNNEI. The CDR3 DNA, read in part, is TGTGCCAGCAGGGGGGGGAGCTCCTATAATTCACCC. Protein sequence: CASRGGSSYNSP. The CDR3, in full, reads CASRGGSSYNSPLHF.

For this clone: The missing CDR3 end, 3 residues past where the read stops, is filled in from the germline J gene. This chain links TRBV20-1 with TRBJ2-3; 7 bases map to TRBD2. Germline V gene data show CDR1 as DFQATT and CDR2 as SNEGSKA (reference sequence). The CDR3 is 22 amino acids. Trimming cost V 1 base and J 3 bases; bases outside gene matches: 28. The CDR3 here is CSARAWKLGVIGERGSTDTQYF. CDR3 bases read: TGCAGTGCTAGAGCCTGGAAACTCGGAGTCATCGGTGAGCGGGGCTCAACAGATACG.

As regards this clone: The read falls 3 residues short of the CDR3 end, and the missing part is taken from the germline J gene. The rearrangement uses TRBV10-3 and TRBJ1-2; 9 nucleotides match TRBD1. Germline lookup yields CDR1 ENHRY and CDR2 SYGVKD. This CDR3 is 13 amino acids long. With 5 bases clipped from V and 4 bases from J, the junction kept 2 bases outside the gene matches. Here the CDR3 reads CAISKDRGYGYTF. The CDR3 bases that were read are TGTGCCATCAGTAAGGACAGGGGCTATGGC.

The CDR3 sequence is CASSDKGDSYEQYF. The sequenced CDR3 bases are TGTGCCAGCAGTGATAAGGGGGACTCCTACGAG. The V gene is TRBV2, the J gene TRBJ2-7; possible D gene TRBD1, 6 bases. The read falls 3 residues short of the CDR3 end, and the missing part is taken from the germline J gene. CDR1 and CDR2 (germline): SNHLY, FYNNEI. Trimming removed 3 bases at V and 0 bases at J, with 9 bases between. The CDR3 runs 14 residues.

Turning to this clone: The read is 3 residues too short to cover the CDR3 end, so that end is filled in from the germline J gene. The rearrangement links TRBV6-2 or TRBV6-3 to TRBJ2-1; a weak D match, TRBD2 (5 bases). The CDR3 covers 13 residues. The germline V gene encodes CDR1 MNHEY and CDR2 SVGEGT. The ends were cut back, 0 bases at V and 5 bases at J, with 5 bases in the middle. The covered CDR3 bases are TGTGCCAGCAGTTACTCTAGCGACAATGAG. Translated, it gives CASSYSSDNE. The entire CDR3 protein is CASSYSSDNEQFF.